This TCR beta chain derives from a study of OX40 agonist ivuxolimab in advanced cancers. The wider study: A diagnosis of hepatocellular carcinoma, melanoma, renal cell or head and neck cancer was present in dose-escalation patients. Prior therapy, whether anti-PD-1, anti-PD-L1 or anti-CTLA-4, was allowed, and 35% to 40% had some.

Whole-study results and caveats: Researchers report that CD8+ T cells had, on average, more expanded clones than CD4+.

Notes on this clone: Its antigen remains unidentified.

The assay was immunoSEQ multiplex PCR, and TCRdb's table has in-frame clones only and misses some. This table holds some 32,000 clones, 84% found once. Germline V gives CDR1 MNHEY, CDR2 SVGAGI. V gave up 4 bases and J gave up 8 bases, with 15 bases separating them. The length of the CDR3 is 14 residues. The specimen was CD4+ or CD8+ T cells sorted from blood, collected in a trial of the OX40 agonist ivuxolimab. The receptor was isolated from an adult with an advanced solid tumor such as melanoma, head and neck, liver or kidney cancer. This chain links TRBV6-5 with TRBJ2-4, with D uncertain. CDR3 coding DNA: TGTGCCAGCAGTTCCTCCCGGACCCCGGACATTCAGTACTTC. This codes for CASSSSRTPDIQYF.